The next 30 T cell receptor beta chains were all read from a single sample in a study of shared clonotypes between healthy human individuals. Measured with immunoSEQ multiplex PCR; TCRdb has only the in-frame clones, and not every one. The data hold over 300,000 clones, with roughly 84% observed a single time. The specimen sequenced was memory CD8+ T cells sorted from blood. Subset specified: CD45RO+ cells pooled with CCR7-negative TemRA cells. These TCRs come from a man younger than 35 in good health.

The chain has TRBV7-9 and TRBJ2-2; 7 positions match TRBD1. CDR1 is SEHNR, CDR2 FQNEAQ, per germline (reference sequence). This CDR3 contains 16 residues. Losses at the gene ends were 7 bases for V and 1 base for J; bases not matched to a gene: 9. Here the CDR3 reads CASKKVGTVNTGELFF. CDR3 DNA sequence: TGTGCCAGCAAAAAGGTCGGGACAGTGAACACCGGGGAGCTGTTTTTT.

This rearrangement joins TRBV25-1 to TRBJ2-1; D perhaps matches TRBD1 (6 bases). The V end lost 7 bases, the J end lost 8 bases, and 21 bases lay between the germline ends. Germline CDR1 is MGHDK and CDR2 is SYGVNS. This CDR3 has 15 amino acids. In nucleotides, the CDR3 is TGTGCCAGCACCCCAGGGCAGGGGAAGAGTGATGAGCAGTTCTTC. Residues: CASTPGQGKSDEQFF. Based on the CDR3 plus reference TRBV25-1 and TRBJ2-1, the full variable domain is EADIYQTPRYLVIGTGKKITLECSQTMGHDKMYWYQQDPGMELHLIHYSYGVNSTEKGDLSSESTVSRIRTEHFPLTLESARPSHTSQYLCASTPGQGKSDEQFFGPGTRLTVL.

The J gene is TRBJ2-1, the V gene TRBV11-2; D not certain. Germline loops: CDR1 SGHAT, CDR2 FQNNGV. Trimming removed 7 bases at V and 6 bases at J, with 16 bases between. The CDR3 consists of 14 residues. The CDR3 DNA sequence: TGTGCCAGCACCCTCCCCCGGGCGCCCAATGAGCAGTTCTTC. Its protein is CASTLPRAPNEQFF.

The chain has TRBV2 and TRBJ2-7, with 7 bases fitting TRBD2. The CDR3 has 18 residues. CDR1 and CDR2 (germline): SNHLY, FYNNEI. With 0 bases clipped from V and 2 bases from J, the junction kept 13 bases outside the gene matches. CDR3 protein: CASSEALPLVAGAYEQYF. The CDR3 nucleotides are TGTGCCAGCAGTGAAGCGCTACCACTGGTAGCGGGTGCCTACGAGCAGTACTTC.

The genes are TRBV6-5 and TRBJ1-2; the D is unclear. Trimming shortened V by 0 bases and J by 4 bases, and 9 bases separated the two germline ends. CDR1 is MNHEY, CDR2 SVGAGI, per germline. The CDR3 extends over 14 amino acids. CDR3: CASSYSEGPYGYTF. In DNA, the CDR3 is TGTGCCAGCAGTTACTCAGAAGGACCCTATGGCTACACCTTC.

The chain recombines TRBV29-1 with TRBJ2-7, with D maybe TRBD2 (5 bases). Germline CDR1 reads SQVTM; CDR2 reads ANQGSEA. V lost 7 bases, J lost 4 bases, and 17 bases lay in between. This CDR3 region has 13 residues. CDR3 residues: CSAGLASRYEQYF. For the CDR3, the DNA is TGCAGCGCTGGGCTAGCTTCGAGATACGAGCAGTACTTC.

This clone occurred once. J is TRBJ1-5 and V is TRBV6-5, with 10 bases aligning to TRBD1. This CDR3 comprises 16 residues. CDR1 and CDR2 from the germline V gene are MNHEY and SVGAGI. V trimming: 4 bases; J trimming: 7 bases; junction bases outside the gene matches: 10. CDR3 bases: TGTGCCAGCAGTTCCATGGGACAGGGGATCGGACAGCCCCAGCATTTT. Amino acid sequence: CASSSMGQGIGQPQHF.

This clone was detected once. CDR3 nucleotides: TGCGCCAGCAGCTTGGATGACAGGGGAGTCTACGAGCAGTACTTC. It specifies CASSLDDRGVYEQYF. The V and J genes are TRBV5-1 and TRBJ2-7, with TRBD1 matching over 8 bases. V gave up 0 bases and J gave up 3 bases; unmatched junction bases: 5. This CDR3 spans 15 amino acids. Germline loops: CDR1 SGHRS, CDR2 YFSETQ.

This clone appeared a few times. The chain recombines TRBV19 with TRBJ1-4, with TRBD1 matching over 7 bases. V was clipped by 7 bases and J by 7 bases; unmatched bases: 12. CDR1 is LNHDA and CDR2 is SQIVND in the germline V gene (reference sequence). The CDR3 extends over 15 amino acids. CDR3 protein: CASIRAPGTVEKLFF. CDR3 DNA: TGTGCCAGTATTAGGGCTCCAGGGACAGTTGAAAAACTGTTTTTT. Full variable domain (remainder filled in from reference TRBV19 and TRBJ1-4): DGGITQSPKYLFRKEGQNVTLSCEQNLNHDAMYWYRQDPGQGLRLIYYSQIVNDFQKGDIAEGYSVSREKKESFPLTVTSAQKNPTAFYLCASIRAPGTVEKLFFGSGTQLSVL.

This chain connects TRBV28 to TRBJ1-1, with no clear D. The CDR3 contains 13 residues. CDR1 MDHEN and CDR2 SYDVKM come from the germline V gene. Trimming pared 5 bases from V and 1 base from J, leaving 8 bases between. The CDR3 here is CASSPSENTEAFF. The CDR3 DNA reads TGTGCCAGCAGTCCGAGTGAGAACACTGAAGCTTTCTTT.

In nucleotides, the CDR3 is TGTGCCAGCAGCCCCGGCGGGGGGCTATGGTACTTC. Residues: CASSPGGGLWYF. The V and J genes are TRBV7-9 and TRBJ2-7, with 8 bases matching TRBD2. Per the germline V gene, CDR1 is SEHNR and CDR2 is FQNEAQ (reference sequence). CDR3 length equals 12 residues. V shed 5 bases, J shed 12 bases, and the junction held 9 bases outside the gene matches.

In its sample, this clone was seen once. V usage is TRBV7-2 and J usage is TRBJ2-7; weak D call: TRBD2 (6 bases). Germline V gene data show CDR1 as SGHTA and CDR2 as FQGNSA. The CDR3 loop spans 14 amino acids. V shed 3 bases and J shed 1 base, with 10 bases lying between them. CDR3 bases: TGTGCCAGCAGCTTTTACGGGGGATCCTACGAGCAGTACTTC. It codes for CASSFYGGSYEQYF.

Concerning this clone: Additional DNA sequences in this sample encode the identical CDR3. The V call is TRBV4-1, the J call TRBJ2-5; D is possibly TRBD2 (5 bases). There are 13 residues in the CDR3. The V and J ends lost 3 bases and 4 bases respectively, with 9 bases between them. From germline, CDR1 is MGHRA and CDR2 YSYEKL. This CDR3 is CASSQWRRETQYF. CDR3 bases: TGCGCCAGCAGCCAGTGGAGGCGAGAGACCCAGTACTTC.

The chain recombines TRBV27 with TRBJ1-2; D is unresolved. V lost 2 bases, J lost 3 bases, and 7 bases lay in between. The CDR3 consists of 13 residues. Germline V gene data show CDR1 as MNHEY and CDR2 as SMNVEV (reference sequence). For the CDR3, the DNA is TGTGCCAGCAGTTTAGACGGGCACTATGGCTACACCTTC. Its protein product is CASSLDGHYGYTF.

The rearrangement uses TRBV6-5 and TRBJ1-2; maybe TRBD1 (6 bases). V was shortened by 2 bases and J by 3 bases, with 13 bases between the two germline ends. From germline, CDR1 is MNHEY and CDR2 SVGAGI. The CDR3 is 15 residues long. Here the CDR3 DNA reads TGTGCCAGCAGTTACACGGACAGCGTCTACTATGGCTACACCTTC. It translates to CASSYTDSVYYGYTF.

The chain has TRBV9 and TRBJ2-5; TRBD2 agrees at 10 bases. Trimming at V came to 0 bases and at J to 3 bases, leaving 8 bases not matched to a gene. Germline V gene data show CDR1 as SGDLS and CDR2 as YYNGEE. The length of the CDR3 is 17 residues. For the CDR3, the DNA is TGTGCCAGCAGCGTAGGCGGACTAGCGGTTCGAGAAGAGACCCAGTACTTC. It specifies CASSVGGLAVREETQYF.

The chain carries TRBV2 and TRBJ2-5, with 7 bases fitting TRBD1. CDR1 and CDR2 from the germline V gene are SNHLY and FYNNEI. V lost 0 bases, J lost 5 bases, and 6 bases stayed unmatched. This CDR3 spans 15 amino acids. The CDR3 DNA reads as TGTGCCAGCAGTGAAGCTCCGACAGGGTCGGAGACCCAGTACTTC. Residues: CASSEAPTGSETQYF.

This chain links TRBV2 with TRBJ1-2; unclear D gene. From germline, CDR1 is SNHLY and CDR2 FYNNEI. Trimming took off 0 bases at V and 4 bases at J, with 12 bases between the two ends. The length of the CDR3 is 15 residues. CDR3 nucleotides: TGTGCCAGCAGTGAAGCCTGGTTAATTCGCTATGGCTACACCTTC. Its protein product is CASSEAWLIRYGYTF.

This clone was detected only once. This chain joins TRBV2 and TRBJ2-5; 7 bases map to TRBD1. Germline V gene sequence: CDR1 SNHLY, CDR2 FYNNEI. The CDR3 consists of 14 residues. Trimming removed 4 bases from V and 2 bases from J; junction bases left unmatched: 4. Here the CDR3 DNA reads TGTGCCAGCAGTGGACAGGGATCTCAAGAGACCCAGTACTTC. This sequence encodes CASSGQGSQETQYF.

The chain uses TRBV4-3 and TRBJ2-5, with a tentative D call TRBD1 (6 bases). Germline CDR1 LGHNA, CDR2 YSLEER. This CDR3 contains 15 residues. The V end was cut by 0 bases, the J end by 5 bases, with 13 bases between. The CDR3 region has the DNA TGCGCCAGCAGCCAAGATTGGGGGCCGGGGGAGACCCAGTACTTC. It encodes CASSQDWGPGETQYF.

A remark on this clone: Only one base separates this from a far larger clonotype, so it likely reflects a read error. The chain combines TRBV4-1 with TRBJ1-6; 9 bases are a match to TRBD1. V shed 1 base and J 10 bases; nucleotides not matched to a gene: 8. The CDR3 covers 16 residues. CDR1 MGHRA and CDR2 YSYEKL come from the germline V gene. The CDR3 is CASSQGPQGANSPLHF. The CDR3 bases are TGCGCCAGCAGCCAAGGGCCACAGGGGGCGAACTCACCCCTCCACTTT.

The V and J genes are TRBV4-1 and TRBJ1-1; the D is unclear. The V and J ends lost 4 bases and 4 bases respectively, with 10 bases between them. This CDR3 spans 13 amino acids. CDR1 and CDR2 from the germline V gene are MGHRA and YSYEKL. CDR3 sequence: CASSPLGFTEAFF. CDR3 DNA sequence: TGCGCCAGCAGCCCCCTTGGATTCACTGAAGCTTTCTTT.

The chain recombines TRBV27 with TRBJ1-3; 10 positions agree with TRBD1. There are 16 residues in the CDR3. CDR1 and CDR2 from the germline V gene are MNHEY and SMNVEV (reference sequence). J gave up 3 bases and V 3 bases, and 5 bases lay outside the gene matches. CDR3 nucleotides: TGTGCCAGCAGTTTGACAGGGGGCTTGGGTGGAAACACCATATATTTT. It codes for CASSLTGGLGGNTIYF.

For this clone: A much larger clone sits a single nucleotide away, making a read error possible. Other nucleotide sequences in the sample specify the same CDR3. The chain recombines TRBV30 with TRBJ2-7; maybe TRBD2 (5 bases). The CDR3 sequence is 13 residues long. Germline V gives CDR1 GTSNPN, CDR2 SVGIG (reference sequence). CDR3 nucleotide sequence: TGTGCCTGGAGTGTTGGCGGAGACTACGAACAGTACTTC. The encoded protein is CAWSVGGDYEQYF. Looking up the rest from reference TRBV30 and TRBJ2-7 gives the full variable domain: SQTIHQWPATLVQPVGSPLSLECTVEGTSNPNLYWYRQAAGRGLQLLFYSVGIGQISSEVPQNLSASRPQDRQFILSSKKLLLSDSGFYLCAWSVGGDYEQYFGPGTRLTVT.

The V and J genes are TRBV6-6 and TRBJ2-5; D is possibly TRBD1 or TRBD2 (7 bases each). This CDR3 spans 13 amino acids. The germline V and J ends were trimmed by 10 bases and 4 bases, with 16 bases remaining between them. Per the germline V gene, CDR1 is MNHNY and CDR2 is SVGAGI (reference sequence). CDR3 coding DNA: TGTGCCACCCAGGGGGGGCCCCGAGAGACCCAGTACTTC. Amino acids: CATQGGPRETQYF.

This rearrangement joins TRBV6-5 to TRBJ1-1, with D unclear. Deletions cut 0 bases from V and 5 bases from J, with 13 bases between. The CDR3 extends over 15 amino acids. CDR1 is MNHEY and CDR2 is SVGAGI in the germline V gene. In DNA, the CDR3 is TGTGCCAGCAGTTACTCCACCATAGGGTGGACTGAAGCTTTCTTT. Encoded protein: CASSYSTIGWTEAFF.

This sequence joins TRBV6-6 and TRBJ2-5; TRBD1 matches at 9 bases. The J segment lost 4 bases and the V segment lost 7 bases, leaving 4 bases of the junction unmatched. Germline values: CDR1 MNHNY, CDR2 SVGAGI (reference sequence). The CDR3 has 13 residues. CDR3 in amino acids: CASTGQGIETQYF. CDR3 coding DNA: TGTGCCAGCACCGGACAGGGGATAGAGACCCAGTACTTC.

This clone appeared many times. This sequence joins TRBV27 and TRBJ2-7; D is undetermined. The CDR3 runs to 12 residues. The germline gives CDR1 MNHEY, CDR2 SMNVEV (reference sequence). Trimming left V 4 bases short and J 6 bases short, with 10 bases between. CDR3 sequence reads: CASSSALGEQYF. The CDR3 coding sequence is TGTGCCAGCAGTTCCGCATTGGGCGAGCAGTACTTC.

The DNA of the CDR3 is TGTGCCAGCAGTTTATCCCGACCCCGGACAGGGGCGAGCAACGAGCAGTACTTC. Encoded protein: CASSLSRPRTGASNEQYF. The chain uses TRBV27 and TRBJ2-7; 9 bases map to TRBD1. The length of the CDR3 is 18 residues. V lost 0 bases, J lost 5 bases, and 14 bases stayed unmatched. Germline V gives CDR1 MNHEY, CDR2 SMNVEV (reference sequence).

The rearrangement joins TRBV27 to TRBJ1-2; the match to TRBD1 covers 10 bases. V was pared by 3 bases and J by 8 bases, with 6 bases of the junction left unmatched. This CDR3 comprises 14 residues. Germline V gives CDR1 MNHEY, CDR2 SMNVEV (reference sequence). The CDR3 sequence is CASSFGGTGVGYTF. Written as DNA, the CDR3 is TGTGCCAGCAGTTTCGGAGGGACAGGGGTCGGCTACACCTTC.